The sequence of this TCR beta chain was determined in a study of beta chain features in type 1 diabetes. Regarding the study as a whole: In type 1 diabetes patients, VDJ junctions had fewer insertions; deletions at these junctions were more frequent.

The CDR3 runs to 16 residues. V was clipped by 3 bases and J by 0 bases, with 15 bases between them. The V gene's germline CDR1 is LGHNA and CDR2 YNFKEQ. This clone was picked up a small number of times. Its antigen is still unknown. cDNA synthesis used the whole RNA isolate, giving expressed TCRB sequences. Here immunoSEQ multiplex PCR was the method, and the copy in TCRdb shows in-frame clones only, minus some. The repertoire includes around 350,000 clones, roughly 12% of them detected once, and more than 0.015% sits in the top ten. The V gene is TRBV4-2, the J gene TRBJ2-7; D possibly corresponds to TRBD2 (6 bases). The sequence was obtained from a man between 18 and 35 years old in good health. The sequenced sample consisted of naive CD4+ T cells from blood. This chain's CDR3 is CASSQDLARSSYEQYF. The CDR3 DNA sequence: TGTGCCAGCAGCCAGGATCTAGCGAGAAGCTCCTACGAGCAGTACTTC.